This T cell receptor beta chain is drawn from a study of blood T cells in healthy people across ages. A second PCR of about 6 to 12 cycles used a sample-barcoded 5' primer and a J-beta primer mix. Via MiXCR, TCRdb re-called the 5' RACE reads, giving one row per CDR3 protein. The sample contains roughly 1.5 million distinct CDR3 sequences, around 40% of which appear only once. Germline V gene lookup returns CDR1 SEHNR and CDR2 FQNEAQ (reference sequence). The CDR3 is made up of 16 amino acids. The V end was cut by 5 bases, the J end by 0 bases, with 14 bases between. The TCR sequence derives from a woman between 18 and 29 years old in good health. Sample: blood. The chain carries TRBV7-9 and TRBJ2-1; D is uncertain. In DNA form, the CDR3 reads TGTGCCAGCAGCCCCCCTTACACTCACTCCTACAATGAGCAGTTCTTC. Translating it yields CASSPPYTHSYNEQFF.